This T cell receptor beta chain comes out of a study of cytomegalovirus exposure and HLA in healthy donors. Study summary: Earlier, some 170 million T cells were analyzed, and fewer than 120 million unique TCR beta sequences were found among them.

CDR3 length equals 14 residues. From germline, CDR1 is SGHAT and CDR2 FQNNGV. Germline trimming cut 4 bases from V and 6 bases from J; bases unmatched to any gene: 2. Concerning this clone: What it binds is not known.

PCR involved 60 Vbeta and 13 Jbeta primers. Generated by immunoSEQ multiplex PCR, the TCRdb table keeps only in-frame clones and is missing some. Its table records 130,000 to 150,000 clones. Points from the study as a whole: As immune exposure information, only CMV serostatus was available.

Sequencing was done on a sample of PBMCs. This TCR was sampled from a man aged 35-49 years in good health and CMV-seronegative. The chain links TRBV11-2 to TRBJ1-4; TRBD1 matches at 10 bases. For the CDR3, the DNA is TGTGCCAGCAGCTCAGACAGGGGGCATGAAAAACTGTTTTTT. This sequence encodes CASSSDRGHEKLFF.